These 4 T cell receptor beta chains came from one sample sequenced in a study of glioma-infiltrating T cells. Amplification of TCR alpha and beta CDR3 regions from RNA used iRepertoire nested multiplex PCR. TCRdb reprocessed the multiplex PCR reads with MiXCR, giving one entry per CDR3 protein. The data hold approximately 100,000 distinct CDR3 sequences, with 25% to 35% observed a single time. The sample was glioma tissue, nonneoplastic brain tissue, or PBMCs (not recorded which). The receptor set was obtained from a human donor with low-grade glioma or glioblastoma, undergoing nonglioma brain surgery, or in good health (not recorded which).

This clonotype has a handful of counts. One end of the junction varies from germline; a read error may be responsible. This chain connects TRBV18 to TRBJ2-2; unclear D gene. The CDR3 contains 14 residues. Germline CDR1 reads KGHSH; CDR2 reads LQKENI. The chain's CDR3 is CAGSPSRNTGELFF. CDR3 in DNA: TGTGCCGGCTCACCATCAAGGAACACCGGGGAGCTGTTTTTT.

CDR3 loop: CASSVGDRDVETQYF. CDR3 nucleotides: TGTGCCAGCAGCGTTGGCGACAGGGATGTAGAGACCCAGTACTTC. The chain is built from TRBV9 and TRBJ2-5, with 7 bases aligning to TRBD1. The CDR3 is 15 residues long. Germline CDR1 SGDLS, CDR2 YYNGEE. Germline trimming cut 2 bases from V and 4 bases from J; bases unmatched to any gene: 8. The full variable domain, its missing parts supplied by reference TRBV9 and TRBJ2-5, is DSGVTQTPKHLITATGQRVTLRCSPRSGDLSVYWYQQSLDQGLQFLIQYYNGEERAKGNILERFSAQQFPDLHSELNLSSLELGDSALYFCASSVGDRDVETQYFGPGTRLLVL.

Notes on this clonotype: This may be a read error: a much more frequent sequence differs by one nucleotide. This chain links TRBV20-1 with TRBJ2-7; 7 bases agree with TRBD2. Germline V gives CDR1 DFQATT, CDR2 SNEGSKA (reference sequence). CDR3 length: 13 amino acids. DNA for the CDR3: TGCAGTGCTAGAACCGGGGGGACTTACGATCAGTACTTC. It specifies CSARTGGTYDQYF.

This clonotype was counted a single time. The chain joins TRBV7-9 to TRBJ2-7; D is possibly TRBD2 (7 bases). Germline V gene data show CDR1 as SEHNR and CDR2 as FQNEAQ (reference sequence). The CDR3 sequence is 15 residues long. Between the trimmed V and J ends, which lost 2 bases and 5 bases, there was a span of 16 bases. The CDR3 bases are TGTGCCAGCAGCTTAAGCGGGACAATAGTCGACGAGCAGTACTTC. This codes for CASSLSGTIVDEQYF.